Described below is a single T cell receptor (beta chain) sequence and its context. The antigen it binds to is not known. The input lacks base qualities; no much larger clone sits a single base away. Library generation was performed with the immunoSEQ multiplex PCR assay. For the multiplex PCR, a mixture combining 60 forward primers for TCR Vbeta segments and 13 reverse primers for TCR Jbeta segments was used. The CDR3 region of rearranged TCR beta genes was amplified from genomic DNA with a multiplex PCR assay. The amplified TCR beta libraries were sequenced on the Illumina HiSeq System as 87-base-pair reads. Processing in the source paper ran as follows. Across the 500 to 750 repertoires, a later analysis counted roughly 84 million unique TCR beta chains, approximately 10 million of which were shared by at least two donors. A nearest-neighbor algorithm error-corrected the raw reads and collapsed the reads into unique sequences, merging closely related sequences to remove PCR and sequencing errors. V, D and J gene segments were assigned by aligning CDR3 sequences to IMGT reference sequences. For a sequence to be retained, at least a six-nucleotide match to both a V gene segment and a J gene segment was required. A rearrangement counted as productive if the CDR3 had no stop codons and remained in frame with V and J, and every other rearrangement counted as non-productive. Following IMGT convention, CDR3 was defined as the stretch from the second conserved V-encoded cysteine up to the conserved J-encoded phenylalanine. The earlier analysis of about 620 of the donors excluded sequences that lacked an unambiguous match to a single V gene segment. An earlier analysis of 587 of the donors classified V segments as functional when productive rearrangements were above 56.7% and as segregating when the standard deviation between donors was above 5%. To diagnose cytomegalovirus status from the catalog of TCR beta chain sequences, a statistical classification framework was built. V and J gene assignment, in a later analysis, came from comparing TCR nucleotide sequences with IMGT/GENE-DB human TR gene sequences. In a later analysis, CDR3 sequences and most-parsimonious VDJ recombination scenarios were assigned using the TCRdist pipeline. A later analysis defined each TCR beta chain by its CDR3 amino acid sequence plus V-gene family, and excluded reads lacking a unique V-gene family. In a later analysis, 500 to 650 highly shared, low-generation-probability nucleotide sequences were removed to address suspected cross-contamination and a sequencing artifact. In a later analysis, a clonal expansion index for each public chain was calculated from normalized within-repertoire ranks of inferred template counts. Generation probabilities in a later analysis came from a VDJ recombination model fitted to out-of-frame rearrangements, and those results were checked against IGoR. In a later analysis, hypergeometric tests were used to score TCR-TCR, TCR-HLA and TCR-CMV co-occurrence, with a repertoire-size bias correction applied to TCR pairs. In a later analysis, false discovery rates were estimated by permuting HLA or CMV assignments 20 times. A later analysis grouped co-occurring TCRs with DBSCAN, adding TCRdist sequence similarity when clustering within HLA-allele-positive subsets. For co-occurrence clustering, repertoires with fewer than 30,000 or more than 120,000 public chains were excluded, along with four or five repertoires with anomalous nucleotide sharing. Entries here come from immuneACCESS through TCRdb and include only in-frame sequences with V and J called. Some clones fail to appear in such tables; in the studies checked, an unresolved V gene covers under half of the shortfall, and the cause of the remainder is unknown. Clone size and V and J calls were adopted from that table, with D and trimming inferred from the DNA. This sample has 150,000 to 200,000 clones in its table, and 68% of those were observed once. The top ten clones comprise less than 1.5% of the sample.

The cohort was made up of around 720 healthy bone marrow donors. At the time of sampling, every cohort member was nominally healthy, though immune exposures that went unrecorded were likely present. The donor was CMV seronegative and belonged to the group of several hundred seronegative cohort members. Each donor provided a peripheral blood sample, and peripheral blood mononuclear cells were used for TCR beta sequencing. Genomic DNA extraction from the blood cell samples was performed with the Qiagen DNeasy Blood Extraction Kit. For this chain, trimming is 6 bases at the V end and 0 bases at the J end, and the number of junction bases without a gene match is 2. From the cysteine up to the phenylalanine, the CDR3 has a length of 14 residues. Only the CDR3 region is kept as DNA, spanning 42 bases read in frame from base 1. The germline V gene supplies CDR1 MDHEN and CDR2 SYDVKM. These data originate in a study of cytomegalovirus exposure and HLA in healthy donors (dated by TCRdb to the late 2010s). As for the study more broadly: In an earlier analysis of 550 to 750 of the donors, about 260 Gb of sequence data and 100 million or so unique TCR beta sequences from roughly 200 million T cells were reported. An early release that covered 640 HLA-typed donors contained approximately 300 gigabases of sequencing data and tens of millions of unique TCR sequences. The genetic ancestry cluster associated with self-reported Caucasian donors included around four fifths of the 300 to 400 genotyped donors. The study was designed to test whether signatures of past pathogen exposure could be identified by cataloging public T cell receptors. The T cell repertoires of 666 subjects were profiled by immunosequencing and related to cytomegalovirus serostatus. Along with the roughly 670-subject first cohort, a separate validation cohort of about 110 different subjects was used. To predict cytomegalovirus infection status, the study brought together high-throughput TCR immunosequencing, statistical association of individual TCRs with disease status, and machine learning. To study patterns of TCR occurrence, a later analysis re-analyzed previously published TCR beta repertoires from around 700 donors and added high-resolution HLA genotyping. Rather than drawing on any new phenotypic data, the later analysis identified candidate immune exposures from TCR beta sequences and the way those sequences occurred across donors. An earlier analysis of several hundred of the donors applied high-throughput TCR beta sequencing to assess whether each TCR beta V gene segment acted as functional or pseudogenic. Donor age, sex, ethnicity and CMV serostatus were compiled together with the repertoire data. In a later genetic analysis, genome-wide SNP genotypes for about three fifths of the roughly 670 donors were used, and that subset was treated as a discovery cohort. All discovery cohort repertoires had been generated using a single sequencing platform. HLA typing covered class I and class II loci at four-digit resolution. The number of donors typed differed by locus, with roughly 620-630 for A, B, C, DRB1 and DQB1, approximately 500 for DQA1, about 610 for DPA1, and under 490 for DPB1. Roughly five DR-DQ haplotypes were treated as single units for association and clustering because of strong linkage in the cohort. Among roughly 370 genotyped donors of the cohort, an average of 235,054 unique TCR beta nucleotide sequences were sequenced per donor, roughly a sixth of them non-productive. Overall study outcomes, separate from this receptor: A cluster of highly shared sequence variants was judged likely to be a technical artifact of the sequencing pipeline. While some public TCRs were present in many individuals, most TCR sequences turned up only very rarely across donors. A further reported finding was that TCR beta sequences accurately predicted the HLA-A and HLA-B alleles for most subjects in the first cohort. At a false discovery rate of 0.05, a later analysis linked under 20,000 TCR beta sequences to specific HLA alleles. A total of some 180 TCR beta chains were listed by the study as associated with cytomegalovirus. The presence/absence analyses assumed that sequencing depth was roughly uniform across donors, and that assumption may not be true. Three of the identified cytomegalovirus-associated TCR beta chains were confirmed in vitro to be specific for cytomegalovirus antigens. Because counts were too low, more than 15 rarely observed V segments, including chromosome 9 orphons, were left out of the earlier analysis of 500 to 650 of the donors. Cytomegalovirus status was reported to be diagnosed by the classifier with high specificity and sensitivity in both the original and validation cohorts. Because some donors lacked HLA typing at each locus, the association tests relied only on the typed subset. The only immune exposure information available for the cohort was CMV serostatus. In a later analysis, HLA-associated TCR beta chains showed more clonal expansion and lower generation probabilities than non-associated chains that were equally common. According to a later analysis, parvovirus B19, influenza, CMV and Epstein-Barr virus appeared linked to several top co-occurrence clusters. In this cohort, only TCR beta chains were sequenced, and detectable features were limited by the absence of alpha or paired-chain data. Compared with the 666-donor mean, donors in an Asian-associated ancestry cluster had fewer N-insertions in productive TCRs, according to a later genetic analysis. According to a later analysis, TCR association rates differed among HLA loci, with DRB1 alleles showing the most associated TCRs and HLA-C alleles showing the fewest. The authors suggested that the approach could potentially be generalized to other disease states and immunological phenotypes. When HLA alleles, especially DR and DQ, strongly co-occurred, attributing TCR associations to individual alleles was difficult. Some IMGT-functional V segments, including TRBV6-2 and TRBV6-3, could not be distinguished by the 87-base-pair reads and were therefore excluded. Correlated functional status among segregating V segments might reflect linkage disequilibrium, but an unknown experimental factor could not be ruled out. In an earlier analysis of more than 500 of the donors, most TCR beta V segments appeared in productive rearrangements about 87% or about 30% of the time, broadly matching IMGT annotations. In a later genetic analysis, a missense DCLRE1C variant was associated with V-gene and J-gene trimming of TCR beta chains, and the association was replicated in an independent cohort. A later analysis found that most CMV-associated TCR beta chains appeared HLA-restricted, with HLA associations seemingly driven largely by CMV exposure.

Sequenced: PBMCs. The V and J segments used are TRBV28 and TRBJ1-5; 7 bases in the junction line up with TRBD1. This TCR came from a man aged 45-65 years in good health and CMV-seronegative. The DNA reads TGTGCCAGCAGGGGACAGTCTAGCAATCAGCCCCAGCATTTT. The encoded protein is CASRGQSSNQPQHF.